The clone carrying this TCR beta chain has a single count. Original processing methods: Estimation of nucleated cell counts was performed using reference gene primer amplification. The data were produced by immunoSEQ multiplex PCR, yet TCRdb's version contains in-frame clones alone and is incomplete. V, J and clone size were drawn from that table, and D and trimming were deduced from the DNA. The repertoire has 250,000 to 300,000 clones, 65% to 90% of them found once; the top ten carry 4% to 6%. The source of the sample is a study of blood T cell repertoires in COVID-19. There are 16 residues in the CDR3. With V trimmed by 4 bases and J by 6 bases, 8 bases remained unmatched. The germline CDR1 and CDR2 sequences are LGHDT and YNNKEL (reference sequence).

The material sequenced was peripheral blood. The clonotype comes from a man aged 45-60 years with active or convalescent COVID-19. The chain couples TRBV3-1 (or the pseudogene TRBV3-2) to TRBJ2-3; TRBD1 matches at 12 bases. This CDR3 is CASSLPGTGGGDTQYF. In DNA form, the CDR3 reads TGTGCCAGCAGCCTCCCCGGGACAGGGGGCGGCGATACGCAGTATTTT.